One sample yielded the 19 T cell receptor beta chains listed below, sequenced in a study of T cell repertoires in cytomegalovirus infection. In TCRdb, the reads were re-called with MiXCR into one record per CDR3 protein. In the table there are 150,000 to 200,000 distinct CDR3 sequences, about 20% of which are singletons. Their specific antigens are unknown. Sequencing used CD8+ T cells from cultured PBMCs, obtained from culture after CMV antigen stimulation. Receptors were obtained from a human donor in good health (CMV status not recorded). Some clones in this sample may be carry-over from other donors' samples.

This clonotype was counted only a few times. The chain recombines TRBV10-3 with TRBJ1-1; TRBD1 is a possible D gene (6 bases). The CDR3 contains 12 residues. Trimming stripped 10 bases from V and 0 bases from J, with 9 bases between. Germline V gene lookup returns CDR1 ENHRY and CDR2 SYGVKD. This chain's CDR3 is CATGQLNTEAFF. CDR3 sequence (DNA): TGTGCCACCGGACAGTTGAACACTGAAGCTTTCTTT.

This rearrangement joins TRBV4-3 to TRBJ1-1, with TRBD1 matching over 7 bases. Germline loops: CDR1 LGHNA, CDR2 YSLEER. There are 15 residues in the CDR3. V was pared by 2 bases and J by 0 bases, with 3 bases of the junction left unmatched. For the CDR3, the DNA is TGCGCCAGCAGCCAACCGGGACAGATGAACACTGAAGCTTTCTTT. It is translated as CASSQPGQMNTEAFF.

The chain is built from TRBV7-2 and TRBJ1-1; D uncertain. Trimming shortened V by 1 base and J by 7 bases, and 13 bases separated the two germline ends. CDR1 is SGHTA and CDR2 is FQGNSA in the germline V gene. CDR3 length: 14 amino acids. This CDR3 is CASSLELAPLEAFF. CDR3 DNA sequence: TGTGCCAGCAGCTTAGAATTGGCGCCCCTTGAAGCTTTCTTT.

The chain links TRBV12-3 or TRBV12-4 to TRBJ1-1; no definite D call. Trimming shortened V by 5 bases and J by 6 bases, and 7 bases separated the two germline ends. The CDR3 runs to 11 residues. The chain's CDR3 is CASSARSEAFF. DNA for the CDR3: TGTGCCAGCAGTGCAAGATCTGAAGCTTTCTTT.

V is TRBV4-3 and J is TRBJ1-2; 10 bases are a match to TRBD1. V shed 0 bases and J 6 bases; nucleotides not matched to a gene: 7. Germline loops: CDR1 LGHNA, CDR2 YSLEER. The length of the CDR3 is 16 residues. CDR3 bases: TGCGCCAGCAGCCAAGATGTCAGGACAGGGGGAGATGGCTACACCTTC. Translation gives CASSQDVRTGGDGYTF.

This clonotype has more than one count but fewer than ten. The chain has TRBV7-8 and TRBJ2-2; TRBD1 agrees at 9 bases. The CDR3 extends over 14 amino acids. The V segment lost 7 bases and the J segment 7 bases; nucleotides outside the gene matches: 7. CDR1 and CDR2 from the germline V gene are SGHVS and FQNEAQ. CDR3 sequence reads: CASTNRGRSGELFF. The CDR3 DNA reads TGTGCCAGCACAAACAGGGGGCGAAGCGGGGAGCTGTTTTTT.

This clonotype was counted a few times. The chain uses TRBV7-9 and TRBJ2-6, with 8 positions matching TRBD2. The CDR3 covers 17 residues. V lost 5 bases and J lost 0; bases outside the gene matches: 6. Germline V CDR1 and CDR2: SEHNR, FQNEAQ (reference sequence). CDR3 sequence: CASSAFGGVSGANVLTF. CDR3 nucleotide sequence: TGTGCCAGCAGCGCGTTCGGGGGGGTCTCTGGGGCCAACGTCCTGACTTTC.

This clonotype appeared a single time. The rearrangement uses TRBV6-2 or TRBV6-3 and TRBJ2-4; D remains ambiguous. Germline lookup yields CDR1 MNHEY and CDR2 SVGEGT. V lost 0 bases to trimming and J lost 1 base, with 1 base between them. CDR3 length: 13 amino acids. This chain's CDR3 is CASSYSAKNIQYF. In DNA, the CDR3 is TGTGCCAGCAGTTACTCGGCCAAAAACATTCAGTACTTC.

This rearrangement joins TRBV7-9 to TRBJ1-2; maybe TRBD1 (5 bases). Looked up from germline, CDR1 is SEHNR and CDR2 is FQNEAQ (reference sequence). Trimming removed 2 bases at V and 4 bases at J, with 8 bases between. The CDR3 sequence is 13 residues long. The CDR3 is CASSLRQSYGYTF. Here the CDR3 DNA reads TGTGCCAGCAGCTTAAGACAGAGCTATGGCTACACCTTC. The full variable domain, with the rest looked up from reference TRBV7-9 and TRBJ1-2, is DTGVSQNPRHKITKRGQNVTFRCDPISEHNRLYWYRQTLGQGPEFLTYFQNEAQLEKSRLLSDRFSAERPKGSFSTLEIQRTEQGDSAMYLCASSLRQSYGYTFGSGTRLTVV.

The table lists this clonotype with a few counts. J is TRBJ2-7 and V is TRBV2; D possibly corresponds to TRBD1 (6 bases). V was cut by 6 bases and J by 2 bases, with 17 bases left in between. The germline V gene encodes CDR1 SNHLY and CDR2 FYNNEI. CDR3 size: 15 residues. For the CDR3, the DNA is TGTGCCAGCAGCCCGTCCCGGGACATAACCTACGAGCAGTACTTC. As protein: CASSPSRDITYEQYF. Drawing the rest from reference TRBV2 and TRBJ2-7, the complete variable domain is EPEVTQTPSHQVTQMGQEVILRCVPISNHLYFYWYRQILGQKVEFLVSFYNNEISEKSEIFDDQFSVERPDGSNFTLKIRSTKLEDSAMYFCASSPSRDITYEQYFGPGTRLTVT.

This clonotype appeared a few times. The chain combines TRBV28 with TRBJ1-6; D is ambiguous. Germline lookup yields CDR1 MDHEN and CDR2 SYDVKM. The germline V and J ends were trimmed by 7 bases and 0 bases, with 16 bases remaining between them. CDR3 length: 17 amino acids. In DNA, the CDR3 is TGTGCCAGCAATGAGGTGGAGCTGAGCTCCTATAATTCACCCCTCCACTTT. Encoded protein: CASNEVELSSYNSPLHF.

This clonotype was counted a few times. V gene TRBV7-2 combines with J gene TRBJ2-5, with 7 bases fitting TRBD2. The CDR3 length is 18 residues. The J segment lost 1 base and the V segment lost 2 bases, leaving 13 bases of the junction unmatched. Germline CDR1 is SGHTA and CDR2 is FQGNSA. CDR3 region: CASSLRSSSGALQETQYF. As DNA, the CDR3 is TGTGCCAGCAGCTTAAGATCGTCGAGCGGGGCTCTCCAAGAGACCCAGTACTTC.

V gene TRBV12-3 or TRBV12-4 combines with J gene TRBJ1-1; D unclear. The CDR3 totals 11 residues. Between the trimmed V and J ends, which lost 2 bases and 6 bases, there was a span of 4 bases. This CDR3 is CASSLWSEAFF. CDR3 bases: TGTGCCAGCAGTTTATGGTCTGAAGCTTTCTTT.

The chain combines TRBV7-2 with TRBJ2-7, with TRBD1 matching 9 bases. V shed 4 bases and J 6 bases; nucleotides not matched to a gene: 7. Germline V CDR1 and CDR2: SGHTA, FQGNSA. This CDR3 has 14 amino acids. The CDR3 sequence is CASSYRDREPEQYF. The CDR3 region has the DNA TGTGCCAGCAGCTACCGGGACAGGGAACCCGAGCAGTACTTC.

This clonotype has a handful of counts. The chain links TRBV27 to TRBJ2-1; D is undetermined. Trimming left V 3 bases short and J 1 base short, with 7 bases between. The CDR3 loop spans 14 amino acids. The germline gives CDR1 MNHEY, CDR2 SMNVEV (reference sequence). In DNA form, the CDR3 reads TGTGCCAGCAGTTTCTTAGATTCCTACAATGAGCAGTTCTTC. Its translation: CASSFLDSYNEQFF.

This clonotype turned up a few times. This chain joins TRBV7-9 and TRBJ2-2; no definite D call. Germline CDR1 SEHNR, CDR2 FQNEAQ (reference sequence). Trimming took 4 bases from V and 3 from J, leaving 15 bases between them. This CDR3 has 16 amino acids. The CDR3 coding sequence is TGTGCCAGCAGCTCTCCCCCTCCTAAGTACACCGGGGAGCTGTTTTTT. Protein sequence: CASSSPPPKYTGELFF.

This sequence joins TRBV5-1 and TRBJ2-5; 9 bases line up with TRBD1. CDR1 is SGHRS, CDR2 YFSETQ, per germline. This CDR3 is 16 amino acids long. V dropped 0 bases and J dropped 4; count of bases not matched to a gene: 7. The CDR3, as DNA: TGCGCCAGCAGCTTGGCCAACAGGGGGCCGAGAGAGACCCAGTACTTC. Its translation: CASSLANRGPRETQYF.

This clonotype has more than one count but fewer than ten. The gene calls are TRBV12-3 or TRBV12-4 and TRBJ1-6, with 8 bases fitting TRBD1. Losses at the gene ends were 2 bases for V and 7 bases for J; bases not matched to a gene: 10. The CDR3 has 17 amino acids. In nucleotides, the CDR3 is TGTGCCAGCAGTTTATTTAGCTGGGGACAGGAAAATTCACCCCTCCACTTT. This gives the protein CASSLFSWGQENSPLHF.

V and J are TRBV7-9 and TRBJ2-5; 10 positions match TRBD1. The CDR3 has 16 residues. Germline CDR1 and CDR2: SEHNR and FQNEAQ (reference sequence). The V gene end was trimmed by 1 base and the J gene end by 2 bases; junction bases not matched to a gene: 4. The CDR3 protein is CASSLVTGQGQETQYF. The CDR3 DNA reads as TGTGCCAGCAGCTTAGTGACGGGACAGGGGCAAGAGACCCAGTACTTC.